This T cell receptor beta chain is drawn from a study of cytomegalovirus exposure and HLA in healthy donors. Study-level results: Rare sequences made up most TCRs, while some public TCRs were found in many donors.

The PCR employed 60 Vbeta primers together with 13 Jbeta primers. TCRdb's copy holds only in-frame clones and misses some; the assay was immunoSEQ multiplex PCR. The sample records some 130,000 clones, over 75% being singletons. Regarding this clone: Its specificity is unknown.

The source of this sequence is a male donor in good health and CMV-seropositive. The sequencing input was PBMCs.

The CDR3 DNA is TGTGCCAGCCACCGGGGGGGAACTAATGAAAAACTGTTTTTT. This translates into CASHRGGTNEKLFF. The chain couples TRBV28 to TRBJ1-4; D is perhaps TRBD1 (5 bases). V shed 8 bases and J shed 1 base, with 11 bases lying between them. The CDR3 sequence is 14 residues long. CDR1 and CDR2 from the germline V gene are MDHEN and SYDVKM.